These 23 T cell receptor beta chains share one sample of origin, sequenced in a study of response to subunit inactivated influenza vaccine. Each CDR3 protein is one row after TCRdb ran MiXCR on the RT-PCR reads. The sample lists 650,000 or so distinct CDR3 sequences; 12% to 15% were seen once. Here the sequenced sample was PBMCs from blood, taken around two weeks before vaccination. The receptors stem from a man in his fifties or sixties who received an inactivated influenza vaccine.

The chain carries TRBV3-1 and TRBJ2-3; 7 bases line up with TRBD2. Germline CDR1 and CDR2: LGHDT and YNNKEL (reference sequence). V was clipped by 4 bases and J by 2 bases; unmatched bases: 6. The CDR3 is made up of 15 amino acids. The CDR3 is CASSLRGRITDTQYF. The CDR3 nucleotides are TGTGCCAGCAGCCTGCGGGGGAGAATCACAGATACGCAGTATTTT.

This clonotype came up a few times. The chain links TRBV7-3 to TRBJ2-1, with D possibly matching TRBD2 (6 bases). Germline lookup yields CDR1 SGHTA and CDR2 FQGTGA. This CDR3 region has 16 residues. Trimming removed 5 bases at V and 1 base at J, with 15 bases between. The CDR3 DNA sequence: TGTGCCAGCAGCCCCTATACGGGAGTGTCCTACAATGAGCAGTTCTTC. Amino acid sequence: CASSPYTGVSYNEQFF.

This clonotype has only a few counts. The rearrangement links TRBV7-9 to TRBJ2-3, with a weak D call TRBD1 (5 bases). V dropped 3 bases and J dropped 0 bases, with 13 bases sitting between them. This CDR3 has 16 amino acids. CDR1 is SEHNR, CDR2 FQNEAQ, per germline (reference sequence). DNA for the CDR3: TGTGCCAGCAGCTTCGGACACCTTAGGAGCACAGATACGCAGTATTTT. This translates into CASSFGHLRSTDTQYF.

Concerning this clonotype itself: Its ends do not fully match the called genes, so a read error is possible. The V call is TRBV24-1, the J call TRBJ2-1, with 8 bases aligning to TRBD2. Germline V gene data show CDR1 as KGHDR and CDR2 as SFDVKD. CDR3 size: 16 residues. CDR3 amino acids: CATSEGTRGAYNEEFF. The CDR3 region has the DNA TGTGCCACCAGTGAGGGGACTAGAGGAGCCTACAATGAGGAGTTCTTC.

This chain uses TRBV9 with TRBJ1-2; maybe TRBD1 (6 bases). Germline CDR1 and CDR2: SGDLS and YYNGEE. CDR3 size: 15 residues. V shed 0 bases and J shed 6 bases, with 15 bases lying between them. The CDR3 reads CASSVGSGGYNGYTF. The CDR3 region has the DNA TGTGCCAGCAGCGTAGGATCTGGGGGCTATAATGGCTACACCTTC.

In this sample, this clonotype turned up a few times. CDR3 protein: CASRRIYGYTF. The CDR3 region has the DNA TGTGCCAGCAGACGGATCTATGGCTACACCTTC. V and J are TRBV7-9 and TRBJ1-2; D is undetermined. V lost 6 bases and J lost 4, with 6 bases in between. Germline V lookup: CDR1 SEHNR, CDR2 FQNEAQ (reference sequence). This CDR3 is 11 amino acids long.

This clonotype was found a few times. The chain links TRBV28 to TRBJ2-7, with D possibly being TRBD2 (5 bases). The V gene lost 5 bases and the J gene lost 9 bases, with 17 bases spanning the gap. CDR3 length: 13 amino acids. Germline V gives CDR1 MDHEN, CDR2 SYDVKM. The CDR3 region is CASSLHSPAGQYF. CDR3 bases: TGTGCCAGCAGTCTCCACTCCCCCGCGGGGCAGTACTTC.

This clonotype turned up a few times. This chain uses TRBV9 with TRBJ1-6; D is ambiguous. CDR3 size: 14 residues. The V and J ends lost 0 bases and 6 bases respectively, with 7 bases between them. Germline V gene sequence: CDR1 SGDLS, CDR2 YYNGEE. The CDR3 DNA reads as TGTGCCAGCAGCGTAGCGGGGAGTAATTCACCCCTCCACTTT. Its translation: CASSVAGSNSPLHF.

The table lists this clonotype with many counts. The chain joins TRBV28 to TRBJ2-1, with TRBD2 matching over 9 bases. This CDR3 comprises 15 residues. Germline V gene lookup returns CDR1 MDHEN and CDR2 SYDVKM. J was trimmed by 7 bases and V by 3 bases; bases with no gene match: 7. DNA of the CDR3: TGTGCCAGCAGTTTTGGCGGGAGGGCCACGAATGAGCAGTTCTTC. This sequence encodes CASSFGGRATNEQFF.

This clonotype was found a few times. V and J are TRBV5-6 and TRBJ2-5; D is unclear. Germline V gives CDR1 SGHDT, CDR2 YYEEEE. The CDR3 has 15 residues. Trimming stripped 2 bases from V and 5 bases from J, with 16 bases between. CDR3 sequence reads: CASSFVSSLGETQYF. CDR3 DNA: TGTGCCAGCAGCTTTGTGAGTTCGCTTGGTGAGACCCAGTACTTC.

This clonotype has a single count. The chain recombines TRBV7-9 with TRBJ2-3; TRBD2 aligns across 11 bases. In germline, CDR1 is SEHNR, CDR2 FQNEAQ (reference sequence). CDR3 size: 17 residues. V gave up 2 bases and J gave up 1 base; unmatched junction bases: 5. CDR3 nucleotides: TGTGCCAGCAGCTTACCCCAGACTAGCGGGGGCACAGATACGCAGTATTTT. This encodes CASSLPQTSGGTDTQYF.

This clonotype showed up just a few times. This chain connects TRBV12-3 or TRBV12-4 to TRBJ1-6; D gene ambiguous. The CDR3 is made up of 15 amino acids. V lost 6 bases and J 0 bases, leaving 9 bases between the germline ends. This CDR3 is CASRRPGSYNSPLHF. The CDR3 bases are TGTGCCAGCAGAAGACCGGGCTCCTATAATTCACCCCTCCACTTT.

The CDR3 here is CASSPGDTEAFF. The CDR3 DNA sequence: TGTGCCAGCAGCCCCGGGGACACTGAAGCTTTCTTT. J is TRBJ1-1 and V is TRBV12-3 or TRBV12-4; no clear D. The V gene lost 6 bases and the J gene lost 3 bases, with 8 bases spanning the gap. The CDR3 consists of 12 residues.

This chain links TRBV6-1 with TRBJ1-1; perhaps TRBD1 as D (6 bases). CDR1 is MNHNS, CDR2 SASEGT, per germline. Trimming took 6 bases from V and 5 from J, leaving 19 bases between them. This CDR3 is built from 15 residues. CDR3 nucleotide sequence: TGTGCCAGCAGCCCTGCGGGGGGGCTTGGAACTGAAGCTTTCTTT. Its protein product is CASSPAGGLGTEAFF.

This clonotype showed up just a few times. The J gene is TRBJ2-5, the V gene TRBV18; no definite D call. The germline gives CDR1 KGHSH, CDR2 LQKENI. V was trimmed by 5 bases and J by 0 bases, leaving 4 bases between them. The length of the CDR3 is 12 residues. For the CDR3, the DNA is TGTGCCAGCTCAGCGCACCAAGAGACCCAGTACTTC. This sequence encodes CASSAHQETQYF.

This clonotype was seen many times. V is TRBV11-1 and J is TRBJ2-5, with D unclear. The V and J ends lost 5 bases and 5 bases respectively, with 12 bases between them. CDR1 and CDR2 from the germline V gene are SGHAT and FQDESV (reference sequence). There are 13 residues in the CDR3. The CDR3 DNA reads TGTGCCAGCAGCCCAAGGGTATTGGAGACCCAGTACTTC. Translated, it gives CASSPRVLETQYF. Combining the CDR3 with reference TRBV11-1 and TRBJ2-5 gives the whole variable domain EAEVAQSPRYKITEKSQAVAFWCDPISGHATLYWYRQILGQGPELLVQFQDESVVDDSQLPKDRFSAERLKGVDSTLKIQPAELGDSAMYLCASSPRVLETQYFGPGTRLLVL.

This clonotype was seen only a few times. The chain recombines TRBV7-9 with TRBJ2-2; possible D gene TRBD2, 5 bases. Trimming took 5 bases from V and 4 from J, leaving 17 bases between them. Germline assignment: CDR1 SEHNR and CDR2 FQNEAQ (reference sequence). This CDR3 spans 16 amino acids. Here the CDR3 reads CASSPLLVAGTGELFF. For the CDR3, the DNA is TGTGCCAGCAGCCCCCTCCTAGTGGCGGGCACCGGGGAGCTGTTTTTT.

This clonotype was counted a few times. The chain links TRBV6-5 to TRBJ2-2, with TRBD1 as a possible D gene (6 bases). The V end was cut by 4 bases, the J end by 4 bases, with 16 bases between. Germline lookup yields CDR1 MNHEY and CDR2 SVGAGI. The CDR3 covers 16 residues. CDR3 sequence (DNA): TGTGCCAGCAGTTTATACACAGGGCGCATCACCGGGGAGCTGTTTTTT. It is translated as CASSLYTGRITGELFF.

This clonotype has only a few counts. The V call is TRBV5-6, the J call TRBJ1-1; D remains unclear. The length of the CDR3 is 15 residues. Germline loops: CDR1 SGHDT, CDR2 YYEEEE. V lost 6 bases, J lost 1 base, and 16 bases lay in between. The CDR3 coding sequence is TGTGCCAGCATCATCCTCGGGAAGGAGAACACTGAAGCTTTCTTT. Its protein is CASIILGKENTEAFF.

This clonotype turned up a few times. The V and J genes are TRBV2 and TRBJ2-7; a weak D match, TRBD2 (6 bases). V lost 3 bases and J 5 bases, leaving 11 bases between the germline ends. The germline CDR1 and CDR2 sequences are SNHLY and FYNNEI. This CDR3 is built from 13 residues. CDR3 sequence reads: CASSDSSDHEQYF. CDR3 nucleotide sequence: TGTGCCAGCAGTGATTCTAGCGACCACGAGCAGTACTTC.

The chain has TRBV6-2 or TRBV6-3 and TRBJ2-7; TRBD2 is a possible D gene (5 bases). This CDR3 contains 11 residues. CDR1 is MNHEY and CDR2 is SVGEGT in the germline V gene. V lost 7 bases to trimming and J lost 6 bases, with 10 bases between them. The CDR3 loop reads CASTRESEQYF. Written as DNA, the CDR3 is TGTGCCAGCACCCGGGAATCCGAGCAGTACTTC.

This clonotype was detected a few times. V usage is TRBV27 and J usage is TRBJ2-1; D not certain. Germline V gene data show CDR1 as MNHEY and CDR2 as SMNVEV (reference sequence). V was shortened by 5 bases and J by 0 bases, with 14 bases between the two germline ends. This CDR3 is 16 amino acids long. CDR3 DNA sequence: TGTGCCAGCAGTGTCGGCTATTCGAGCTCCTACAATGAGCAGTTCTTC. The encoded protein is CASSVGYSSSYNEQFF.

This clonotype came up a few times. The rearrangement uses TRBV3-1 and TRBJ1-1; tentative D call: TRBD1 (6 bases). The germline V and J ends were trimmed by 5 bases and 1 base, with 11 bases remaining between them. The CDR3 runs to 14 residues. Germline CDR1 is LGHDT and CDR2 is YNNKEL (reference sequence). Written as DNA, the CDR3 is TGTGCCAGCAGCGCGACAGGAGAGAACACTGAAGCTTTCTTT. Protein sequence: CASSATGENTEAFF.